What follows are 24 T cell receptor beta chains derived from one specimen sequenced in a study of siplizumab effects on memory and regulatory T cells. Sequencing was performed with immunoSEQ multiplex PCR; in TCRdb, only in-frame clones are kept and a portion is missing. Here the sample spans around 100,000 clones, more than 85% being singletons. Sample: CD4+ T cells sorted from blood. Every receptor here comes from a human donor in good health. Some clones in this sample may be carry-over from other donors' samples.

The CDR3, as DNA: TGTGCCAGCAGCCCCGGGTTAGCGGGAGGTTACAATGAGCAGTTCTTC. This encodes CASSPGLAGGYNEQFF. This sequence joins TRBV5-4 and TRBJ2-1, with 10 bases fitting TRBD2. CDR3 length: 16 residues. The junction had 8 bases not matched to a gene; V was cut back by 4 bases and J by 4 bases. Germline values: CDR1 SGHNT, CDR2 YYREEE (reference sequence). The whole variable domain, remainder taken from reference TRBV5-4 and TRBJ2-1, is ETGVTQSPTHLIKTRGQQVTLRCSSQSGHNTVSWYQQALGQGPQFIFQYYREEENGRGNFPPRFSGLQFPNYSSELNVNALELDDSALYLCASSPGLAGGYNEQFFGPGTRLTVL.

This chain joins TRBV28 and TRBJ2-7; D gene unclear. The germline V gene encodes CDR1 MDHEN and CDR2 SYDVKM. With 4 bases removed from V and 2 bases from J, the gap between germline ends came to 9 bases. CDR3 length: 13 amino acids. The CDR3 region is CASSWGSAYEQYF. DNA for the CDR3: TGTGCCAGCAGTTGGGGTTCGGCCTACGAGCAGTACTTC.

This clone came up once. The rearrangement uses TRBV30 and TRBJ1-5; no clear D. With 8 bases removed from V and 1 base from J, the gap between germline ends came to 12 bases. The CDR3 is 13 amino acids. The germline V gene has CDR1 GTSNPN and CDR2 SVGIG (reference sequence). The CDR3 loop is CATARGSNQPQHF. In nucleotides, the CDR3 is TGTGCCACGGCCCGGGGAAGCAATCAGCCCCAGCATTTT.

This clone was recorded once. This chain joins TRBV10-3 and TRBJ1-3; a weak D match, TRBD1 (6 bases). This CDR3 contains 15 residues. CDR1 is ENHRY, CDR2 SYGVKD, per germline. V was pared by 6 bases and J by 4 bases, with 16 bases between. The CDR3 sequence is CAISGPGHSGNTIYF. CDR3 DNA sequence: TGTGCCATCAGCGGTCCGGGACACTCGGGAAACACCATATATTTT.

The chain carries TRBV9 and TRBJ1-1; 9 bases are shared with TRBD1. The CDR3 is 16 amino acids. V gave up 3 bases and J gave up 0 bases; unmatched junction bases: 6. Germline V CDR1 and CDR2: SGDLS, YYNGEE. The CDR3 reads CASSAGQGYMNTEAFF. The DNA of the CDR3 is TGTGCCAGCAGCGCGGGACAGGGATACATGAACACTGAAGCTTTCTTT.

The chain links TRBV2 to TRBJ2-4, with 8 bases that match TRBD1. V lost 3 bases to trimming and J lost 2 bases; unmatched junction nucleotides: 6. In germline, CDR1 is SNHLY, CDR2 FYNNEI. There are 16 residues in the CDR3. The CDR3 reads CASSDGQGATKNIQYF. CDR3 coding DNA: TGTGCCAGCAGTGATGGGCAGGGGGCGACCAAAAACATTCAGTACTTC.

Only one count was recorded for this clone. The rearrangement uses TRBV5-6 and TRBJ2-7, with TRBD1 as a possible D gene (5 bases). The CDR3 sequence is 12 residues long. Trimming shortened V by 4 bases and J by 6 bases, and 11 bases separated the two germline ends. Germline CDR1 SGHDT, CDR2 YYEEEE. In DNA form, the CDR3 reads TGTGCCAGCAGCGGTTTTAGGGGCGAGCAGTACTTC. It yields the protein CASSGFRGEQYF.

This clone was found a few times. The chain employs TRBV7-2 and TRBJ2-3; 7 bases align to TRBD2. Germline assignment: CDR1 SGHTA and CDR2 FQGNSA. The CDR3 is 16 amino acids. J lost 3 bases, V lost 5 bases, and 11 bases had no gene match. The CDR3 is CASSTKWLAGTDTQYF. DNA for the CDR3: TGTGCCAGCAGCACTAAGTGGTTAGCGGGTACAGATACGCAGTATTTT.

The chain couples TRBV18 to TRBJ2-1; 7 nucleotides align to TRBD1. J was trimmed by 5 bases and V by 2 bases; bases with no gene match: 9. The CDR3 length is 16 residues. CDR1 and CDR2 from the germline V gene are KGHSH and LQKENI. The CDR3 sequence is CASSPFWTGINNEQFF. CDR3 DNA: TGTGCCAGCTCACCATTTTGGACAGGCATAAACAATGAGCAGTTCTTC.

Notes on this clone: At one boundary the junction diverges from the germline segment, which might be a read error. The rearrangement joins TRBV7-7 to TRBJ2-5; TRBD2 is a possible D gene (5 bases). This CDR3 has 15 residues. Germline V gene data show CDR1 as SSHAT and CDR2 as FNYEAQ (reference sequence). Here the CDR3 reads CASSPPSRGAETQYF. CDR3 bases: TGTGCTAGCAGCCCGCCCAGCCGGGGAGCAGAGACCCAGTACTTC.

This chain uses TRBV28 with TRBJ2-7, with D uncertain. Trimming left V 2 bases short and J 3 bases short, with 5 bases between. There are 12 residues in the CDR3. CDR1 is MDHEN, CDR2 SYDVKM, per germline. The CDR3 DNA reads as TGTGCCAGCAGTTTAGAGCGCTACGAGCAGTACTTC. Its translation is CASSLERYEQYF.

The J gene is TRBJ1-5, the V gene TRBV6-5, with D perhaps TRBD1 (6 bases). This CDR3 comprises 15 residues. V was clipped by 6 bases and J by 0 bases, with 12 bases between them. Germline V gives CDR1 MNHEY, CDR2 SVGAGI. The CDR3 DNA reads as TGTGCCAGCAGAACGGACAGCCGTAGCAATCAGCCCCAGCATTTT. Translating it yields CASRTDSRSNQPQHF.

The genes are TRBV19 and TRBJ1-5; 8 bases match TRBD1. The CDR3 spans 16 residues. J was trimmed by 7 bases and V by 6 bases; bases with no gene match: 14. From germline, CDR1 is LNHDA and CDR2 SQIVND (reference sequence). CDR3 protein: CASRTRASGGGQPQHF. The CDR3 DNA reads TGTGCCAGTAGAACCAGAGCTTCAGGGGGCGGGCAGCCCCAGCATTTT.

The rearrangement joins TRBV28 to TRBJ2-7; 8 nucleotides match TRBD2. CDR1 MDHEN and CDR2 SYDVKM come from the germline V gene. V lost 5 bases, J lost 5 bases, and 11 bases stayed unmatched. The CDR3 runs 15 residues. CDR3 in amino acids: CASSPRGGRTNEQYF. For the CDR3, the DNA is TGTGCCAGCAGTCCGCGGGGCGGGAGGACGAACGAGCAGTACTTC.

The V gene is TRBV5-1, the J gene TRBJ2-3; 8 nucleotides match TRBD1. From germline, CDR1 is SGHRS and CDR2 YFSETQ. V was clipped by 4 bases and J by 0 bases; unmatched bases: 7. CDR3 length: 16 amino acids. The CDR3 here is CASSLSTGVSTDTQYF. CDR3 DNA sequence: TGCGCCAGCAGCCTCTCGACAGGGGTGAGCACAGATACGCAGTATTTT.

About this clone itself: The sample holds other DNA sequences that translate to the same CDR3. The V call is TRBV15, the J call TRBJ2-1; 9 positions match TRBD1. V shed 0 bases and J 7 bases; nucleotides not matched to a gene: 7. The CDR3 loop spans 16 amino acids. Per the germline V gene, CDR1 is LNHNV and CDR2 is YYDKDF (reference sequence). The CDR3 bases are TGTGCCACCAGCAGAGATGCAGCGGGACAGGGTAATGAGCAGTTCTTC. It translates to CATSRDAAGQGNEQFF.

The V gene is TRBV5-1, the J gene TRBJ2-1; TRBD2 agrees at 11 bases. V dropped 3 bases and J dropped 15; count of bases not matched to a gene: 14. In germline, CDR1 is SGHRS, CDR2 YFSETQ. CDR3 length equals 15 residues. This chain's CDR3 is CASSSTSGSKIVPFF. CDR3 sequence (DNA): TGCGCCAGCAGCTCCACTAGCGGGAGCAAGATAGTTCCGTTCTTC.

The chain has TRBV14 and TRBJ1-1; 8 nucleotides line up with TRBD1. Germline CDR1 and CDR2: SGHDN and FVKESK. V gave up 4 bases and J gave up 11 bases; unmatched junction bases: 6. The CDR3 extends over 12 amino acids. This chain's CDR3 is CASSPGGRDAFF. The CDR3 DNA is TGTGCCAGCAGCCCAGGGGGCAGGGACGCTTTCTTT.

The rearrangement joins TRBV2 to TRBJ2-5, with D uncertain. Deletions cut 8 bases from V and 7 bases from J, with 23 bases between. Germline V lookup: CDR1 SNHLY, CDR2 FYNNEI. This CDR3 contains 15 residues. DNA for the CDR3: TGTGCCAGCGTCCAGGAGCCTCTCCTAAGTGGGACCCAGTACTTC. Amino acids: CASVQEPLLSGTQYF. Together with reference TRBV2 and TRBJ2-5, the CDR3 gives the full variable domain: EPEVTQTPSHQVTQMGQEVILRCVPISNHLYFYWYRQILGQKVEFLVSFYNNEISEKSEIFDDQFSVERPDGSNFTLKIRSTKLEDSAMYFCASVQEPLLSGTQYFGPGTRLLVL.

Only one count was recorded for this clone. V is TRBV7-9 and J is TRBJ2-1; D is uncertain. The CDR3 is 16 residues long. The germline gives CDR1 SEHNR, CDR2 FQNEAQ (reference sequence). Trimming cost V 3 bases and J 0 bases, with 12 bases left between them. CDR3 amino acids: CASSFGSVSSYNEQFF. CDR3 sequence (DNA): TGTGCCAGCAGCTTCGGTTCGGTTAGCTCCTACAATGAGCAGTTCTTC.

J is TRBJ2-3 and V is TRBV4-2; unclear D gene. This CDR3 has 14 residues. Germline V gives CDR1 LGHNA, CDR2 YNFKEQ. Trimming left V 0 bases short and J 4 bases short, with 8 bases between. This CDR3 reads CASSQDQSSDTQYF. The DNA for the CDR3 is TGTGCCAGCAGCCAAGATCAGAGTTCAGATACGCAGTATTTT.

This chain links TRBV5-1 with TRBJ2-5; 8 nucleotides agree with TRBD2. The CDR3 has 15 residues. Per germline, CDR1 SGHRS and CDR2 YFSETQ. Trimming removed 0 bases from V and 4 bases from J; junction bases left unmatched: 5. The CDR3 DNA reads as TGCGCCAGCAGCTTGGCCAGCGGGAGTAGAGAGACCCAGTACTTC. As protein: CASSLASGSRETQYF. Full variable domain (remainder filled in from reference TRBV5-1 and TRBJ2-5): KAGVTQTPRYLIKTRGQQVTLSCSPISGHRSVSWYQQTPGQGLQFLFEYFSETQRNKGNFPGRFSGRQFSNSRSEMNVSTLELGDSALYLCASSLASGSRETQYFGPGTRLLVL.

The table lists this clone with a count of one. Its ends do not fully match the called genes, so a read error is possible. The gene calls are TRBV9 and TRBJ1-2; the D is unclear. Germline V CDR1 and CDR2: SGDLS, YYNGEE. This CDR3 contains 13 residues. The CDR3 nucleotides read TGTGCCAGCAGCGTAGACGCAGTAGAAAGCAGCATTTTC. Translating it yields CASSVDAVESSIF.

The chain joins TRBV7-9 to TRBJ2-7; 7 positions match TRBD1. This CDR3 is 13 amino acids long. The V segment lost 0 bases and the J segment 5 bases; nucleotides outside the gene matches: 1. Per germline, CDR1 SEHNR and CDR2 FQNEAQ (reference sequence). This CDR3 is CASSLAGGDEQYF. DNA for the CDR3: TGTGCCAGCAGCTTAGCAGGGGGCGACGAGCAGTACTTC.